This TCR beta chain was recorded in a study of blood T cell repertoires in COVID-19. Background on the study: Some COVID-19 samples were acute and others convalescent; all came from the United States, Italy and Spain. Sample material is recorded as cDNA or gDNA derived from T cells, B-cell-depleted T cells, or PBMCs.

Profiling relied on immunoSEQ multiplex PCR, and the TCRdb table lists in-frame clones only, not all of them. The top ten hold about 6% of the sample, which has about 190,000 clones, roughly four fifths seen once. Germline lookup yields CDR1 MNHEY and CDR2 SVGAGI. The CDR3 consists of 12 residues. Trimming cost V 6 bases and J 4 bases; bases outside gene matches: 2. Sequencing was done on a sample of peripheral blood. The V and J genes are TRBV6-5 and TRBJ1-2; 7 bases map to TRBD1. The source is a middle-aged woman with acute or convalescent COVID-19. In DNA form, the CDR3 reads TGTGCCAGCAGGGACAGGAGCTATGGCTACACCTTC. Translation gives CASRDRSYGYTF.